The 32 T cell receptor beta chains below were found in one sample sequenced in a study of T cells after yellow fever vaccination. A single record per CDR3 protein comes from TCRdb applying MiXCR to the 5' RACE reads. The repertoire includes 500,000 to 700,000 distinct CDR3 sequences, about 19% of them detected once, and more than 13% sits in the top ten. Sequences were derived from PBMCs, sampled 15 days after the yellow fever booster vaccination. These receptors were collected from a man younger than 40 who received the YFV17D yellow fever vaccine.

This clonotype showed up many times. This sequence joins TRBV10-3 and TRBJ2-7, with D perhaps matching TRBD1 (5 bases). CDR1 and CDR2 from the germline V gene are ENHRY and SYGVKD. Trimming pared 6 bases from V and 4 bases from J, leaving 16 bases between. This CDR3 comprises 14 residues. DNA for the CDR3: TGTGCCATCAGAACGACAGAGGAAAGGTACGAGCAGTACTTC. Translation gives CAIRTTEERYEQYF.

This clonotype has a handful of counts. The chain recombines TRBV20-1 with TRBJ2-3; D may match TRBD1 or TRBD2 (5 bases each). Per germline, CDR1 DFQATT and CDR2 SNEGSKA (reference sequence). The ends were cut back, 6 bases at V and 5 bases at J, with 18 bases in the middle. This CDR3 is built from 14 residues. CDR3: CSAPTGLRVDTQYF. The CDR3 nucleotides read TGCAGTGCGCCCACAGGCTTGAGGGTAGATACGCAGTATTTT.

V usage is TRBV7-2 and J usage is TRBJ2-6; D remains ambiguous. This CDR3 has 14 amino acids. Trimming removed 3 bases at V and 2 bases at J, with 5 bases between. Germline V CDR1 and CDR2: SGHTA, FQGNSA. The CDR3 protein is CASSFGAGANVLTF. DNA for the CDR3: TGTGCCAGCAGCTTCGGAGCTGGGGCCAACGTCCTGACTTTC.

V usage is TRBV7-4 and J usage is TRBJ1-5; D not certain. V was shortened by 2 bases and J by 3 bases, with 11 bases between the two germline ends. The CDR3 is 15 amino acids. The germline V gene has CDR1 SGHVT and CDR2 SQSDAQ. As DNA, the CDR3 is TGTGCCAGCAGCTTAAGAAGGAGCGCCAATCAGCCCCAGCATTTT. Its translation is CASSLRRSANQPQHF.

This clonotype was seen only a few times. This chain uses TRBV28 with TRBJ2-7; 12 nucleotides align to TRBD2. CDR1 MDHEN and CDR2 SYDVKM come from the germline V gene. The CDR3 runs 15 residues. V was clipped by 4 bases and J by 5 bases; unmatched bases: 6. The CDR3 loop is CASSSSGRELHEQYF. CDR3 sequence (DNA): TGTGCCAGCAGTTCTAGCGGGAGGGAGCTCCACGAGCAGTACTTC. Drawing the rest from reference TRBV28 and TRBJ2-7, the complete variable domain is DVKVTQSSRYLVKRTGEKVFLECVQDMDHENMFWYRQDPGLGLRLIYFSYDVKMKEKGDIPEGYSVSREKKERFSLILESASTNQTSMYLCASSSSGRELHEQYFGPGTRLTVT.

This sequence joins TRBV27 and TRBJ1-5, with 10 bases matching TRBD1. CDR3 length: 15 residues. Germline lookup yields CDR1 MNHEY and CDR2 SMNVEV (reference sequence). The V gene end was trimmed by 6 bases and the J gene end by 2 bases; junction bases not matched to a gene: 4. The CDR3 sequence: CASRPGTGGNQPQHF. CDR3 DNA sequence: TGTGCCAGCAGGCCCGGGACAGGGGGCAATCAGCCCCAGCATTTT.

The chain combines TRBV4-3 with TRBJ2-5, with D possibly called TRBD1 or TRBD2 (5 bases each). The CDR3 spans 15 residues. Germline V gene data show CDR1 as LGHNA and CDR2 as YSLEER. V gave up 5 bases and J gave up 2 bases, with 15 bases separating them. CDR3 in amino acids: CASSTTGRPQETQYF. In DNA, the CDR3 is TGCGCCAGCAGCACTACGGGACGGCCACAAGAGACCCAGTACTTC.

This clonotype was recorded many times. The chain couples TRBV7-3 to TRBJ2-7, with TRBD1 matching 8 bases. Losses at the gene ends were 5 bases for V and 0 bases for J; bases not matched to a gene: 3. CDR1 and CDR2 (germline): SGHTA, FQGTGA. CDR3 length equals 14 residues. The CDR3 DNA reads TGTGCCAGCAGCCCAGACAGGGGCTCCTACGAGCAGTACTTC. As protein: CASSPDRGSYEQYF. Drawing the rest from reference TRBV7-3 and TRBJ2-7, the complete variable domain is GAGVSQTPSNKVTEKGKYVELRCDPISGHTALYWYRQSLGQGPEFLIYFQGTGAADDSGLPNDRFFAVRPEGSVSTLKIQRTERGDSAVYLCASSPDRGSYEQYFGPGTRLTVT.

This chain links TRBV12-3 or TRBV12-4 with TRBJ2-2, with a possible D match to TRBD2 (5 bases). The CDR3 is made up of 14 amino acids. V shed 5 bases and J shed 3 bases, with 10 bases lying between them. CDR3 sequence (DNA): TGTGCCAGCAGTAGGGAGTGGGACACCGGGGAGCTGTTTTTT. Translating it yields CASSREWDTGELFF.

The chain combines TRBV7-2 with TRBJ2-5; TRBD2 matches at 14 bases. The length of the CDR3 is 17 residues. V lost 4 bases and J lost 3; bases outside the gene matches: 7. Germline V gives CDR1 SGHTA, CDR2 FQGNSA. Here the CDR3 DNA reads TGTGCCAGCAGCTCCCGGACTAGCGGGAGGACTGAAGAGACCCAGTACTTC. Protein sequence: CASSSRTSGRTEETQYF.

This clonotype occurred once. The genes are TRBV7-2 and TRBJ2-7, with TRBD2 as a possible D gene (6 bases). The CDR3 has 15 residues. V was shortened by 6 bases and J by 0 bases, with 15 bases between the two germline ends. Germline loops: CDR1 SGHTA, CDR2 FQGNSA. CDR3: CASRSASRDSYEQYF. The CDR3 nucleotides are TGTGCCAGCAGATCCGCCTCGCGGGACTCCTACGAGCAGTACTTC.

The chain links TRBV9 to TRBJ2-7; 8 bases align to TRBD2. The CDR3 has 17 amino acids. Germline V gene lookup returns CDR1 SGDLS and CDR2 YYNGEE. J lost 4 bases, V lost 0 bases, and 12 bases had no gene match. CDR3 DNA: TGTGCCAGCAGCGTAGGGCGGGAGGTAAAATTCAAATACGAGCAGTACTTC. Residues: CASSVGREVKFKYEQYF.

The chain has TRBV20-1 and TRBJ2-5; 7 positions agree with TRBD2. CDR3 length equals 15 residues. Per germline, CDR1 DFQATT and CDR2 SNEGSKA (reference sequence). V lost 3 bases to trimming and J lost 5 bases; unmatched junction nucleotides: 12. CDR3 residues: CSASRGGEHGETQYF. DNA of the CDR3: TGCAGTGCTAGTCGCGGGGGAGAACACGGGGAGACCCAGTACTTC.

This clonotype was seen only a few times. The gene calls are TRBV12-3 or TRBV12-4 and TRBJ2-1; the D call may be TRBD1 or TRBD2 (5 bases each). This CDR3 contains 16 residues. The V end lost 3 bases, the J end lost 7 bases, and 19 bases lay between the germline ends. The CDR3 is CASSFFASGGQNEQFF. The CDR3, as DNA: TGTGCCAGCAGTTTTTTTGCTTCTGGGGGTCAGAATGAGCAGTTCTTC.

There are a few counts of this clonotype. This rearrangement joins TRBV18 to TRBJ2-7; 8 bases agree with TRBD2. The CDR3 totals 17 residues. Trimming took 6 bases from V and 0 from J; bases not matched to a gene: 13. Germline assignment: CDR1 KGHSH and CDR2 LQKENI. CDR3 protein: CASSHLTSGASSYEQYF. Here the CDR3 DNA reads TGTGCCAGCTCTCATCTTACTAGCGGAGCTAGCTCCTACGAGCAGTACTTC.

V gene TRBV6-2 or TRBV6-3 combines with J gene TRBJ2-1; TRBD2 matches at 13 bases. Germline values: CDR1 MNHEY, CDR2 SVGEGT. This CDR3 is built from 18 residues. V dropped 2 bases and J dropped 10; count of bases not matched to a gene: 14. The CDR3, as DNA: TGTGCCAGCAGTTACGGAGGACTAGCGGGAGATTCTTTCAGGGAGCAGTTCTTC. It translates to CASSYGGLAGDSFREQFF.

This clonotype occurred a few times. The chain joins TRBV6-1 to TRBJ2-1; 9 nucleotides align to TRBD1. The trim removed 4 bases at V and 7 bases at J, leaving 11 bases unmatched. The germline V gene has CDR1 MNHNS and CDR2 SASEGT. CDR3 length: 16 amino acids. For the CDR3, the DNA is TGTGCCAGCAGTGCCCGCAGACCGGGACAGGGTAATGAGCAGTTCTTC. It yields the protein CASSARRPGQGNEQFF.

This clonotype was recorded a few times. The rearrangement uses TRBV18 and TRBJ2-7; 9 positions match TRBD1. CDR3 length equals 15 residues. The germline gives CDR1 KGHSH, CDR2 LQKENI. V was pared by 3 bases and J by 0 bases, with 3 bases of the junction left unmatched. CDR3 in DNA: TGTGCCAGCTCACCCGGGACAGGGAGCTCCTACGAGCAGTACTTC. This gives the protein CASSPGTGSSYEQYF. Complete variable domain (other parts from reference TRBV18 and TRBJ2-7): NAGVMQNPRHLVRRRGQEARLRCSPMKGHSHVYWYRQLPEEGLKFMVYLQKENIIDESGMPKERFSAEFPKEGPSILRIQQVVRGDSAAYFCASSPGTGSSYEQYFGPGTRLTVT.

This clonotype was picked up a small number of times. V gene TRBV7-9 combines with J gene TRBJ2-3; D perhaps matches TRBD1 (7 bases). The V end was cut by 4 bases, the J end by 5 bases, with 16 bases between. The germline V gene has CDR1 SEHNR and CDR2 FQNEAQ (reference sequence). The CDR3 loop spans 15 amino acids. CDR3 DNA: TGTGCCAGCAGCTCTTCAGGGGGGCAAGGAGATACGCAGTATTTT. The encoded protein is CASSSSGGQGDTQYF.

This clonotype has just a few counts. V is TRBV5-1 and J is TRBJ1-1; D remains unclear. Per germline, CDR1 SGHRS and CDR2 YFSETQ. V lost 6 bases, J lost 1 base, and 16 bases lay in between. The CDR3 loop spans 15 amino acids. The CDR3: CASKTSLEGNTEAFF. CDR3 DNA: TGCGCCAGCAAGACCTCGCTCGAGGGGAACACTGAAGCTTTCTTT.

This clonotype was seen more than once but under ten times. The gene calls are TRBV4-3 and TRBJ2-7; TRBD2 might be the D (6 bases). Trimming cost V 2 bases and J 2 bases, with 16 bases left between them. Germline CDR1 and CDR2: LGHNA and YSLEER. This CDR3 has 16 amino acids. The CDR3 loop reads CASSQRVRDCTYEQYF. CDR3 nucleotides: TGCGCCAGCAGCCAAAGAGTCAGGGACTGCACCTACGAGCAGTACTTC.

This chain joins TRBV20-1 and TRBJ1-4, with D unclear. Germline assignment: CDR1 DFQATT and CDR2 SNEGSKA (reference sequence). The CDR3 extends over 14 amino acids. Trimming removed 5 bases from V and 7 bases from J, with 17 bases in between. CDR3 bases: TGCAGTGCTCCGCCCCGGGAGGAGGGTGAAAAACTGTTTTTT. Protein sequence: CSAPPREEGEKLFF.

This clonotype showed up just a few times. This rearrangement joins TRBV5-1 to TRBJ2-3; TRBD2 might be the D (5 bases). V was pared by 4 bases and J by 3 bases, with 21 bases between. Germline values: CDR1 SGHRS, CDR2 YFSETQ. The CDR3 extends over 17 amino acids. The CDR3 reads CASSRRDRPPPTDTQYF. DNA for the CDR3: TGCGCCAGCAGCCGCCGGGATCGCCCCCCGCCAACAGATACGCAGTATTTT.

The gene calls are TRBV12-3 or TRBV12-4 and TRBJ2-7; TRBD1 might be the D (6 bases). This CDR3 is 14 amino acids long. V was cut by 4 bases and J by 6 bases, with 16 bases left in between. In DNA, the CDR3 is TGTGCCAGCAGTTCCTCCCCAGGGGCTGGCGAGCAGTACTTC. It specifies CASSSSPGAGEQYF.

This clonotype was detected only a few times. The genes are TRBV4-1 and TRBJ1-4, with TRBD1 identical over 7 bases. V trimming: 3 bases; J trimming: 5 bases; junction bases outside the gene matches: 12. This CDR3 comprises 17 residues. Germline CDR1 reads MGHRA; CDR2 reads YSYEKL. CDR3 sequence: CASSQLRVTGLNEKLFF. Written as DNA, the CDR3 is TGCGCCAGCAGCCAGCTCCGAGTGACAGGGCTCAATGAAAAACTGTTTTTT.

This clonotype has a handful of counts. This chain uses TRBV5-1 with TRBJ2-1; TRBD2 matches 14 bases. There are 17 residues in the CDR3. CDR1 and CDR2 (germline): SGHRS, YFSETQ. Germline trimming cut 3 bases from V and 5 bases from J; bases unmatched to any gene: 7. The CDR3 reads CASSWGLAGVVHNEQFF. For the CDR3, the DNA is TGCGCCAGCAGCTGGGGACTAGCGGGAGTAGTCCACAATGAGCAGTTCTTC.

This chain links TRBV9 with TRBJ2-3; D is possibly TRBD1 (6 bases). Between the trimmed V and J ends, which lost 8 bases and 0 bases, there was a span of 10 bases. This CDR3 is built from 13 residues. The germline CDR1 and CDR2 sequences are SGDLS and YYNGEE. The CDR3 here is CASGQTSTDTQYF. CDR3 DNA sequence: TGTGCCAGTGGACAGACTAGCACAGATACGCAGTATTTT.

This clonotype was counted ten times or more. The chain has TRBV5-6 and TRBJ2-1; 14 nucleotides match TRBD2. J was trimmed by 0 bases and V by 4 bases; bases with no gene match: 6. This CDR3 comprises 18 residues. Germline V gene data show CDR1 as SGHDT and CDR2 as YYEEEE. CDR3 loop: CASSPRTSGRSSYNEQFF. DNA for the CDR3: TGTGCCAGCAGCCCACGGACTAGCGGGAGGAGCTCCTACAATGAGCAGTTCTTC.

This clonotype was recorded a few times. The chain carries TRBV29-1 and TRBJ2-7, with 12 bases lining up with TRBD2. V gave up 6 bases and J gave up 2 bases; unmatched junction bases: 8. This CDR3 region has 15 residues. From germline, CDR1 is SQVTM and CDR2 ANQGSEA. The CDR3 coding sequence is TGCAGCGTAAGAGCCGGACTAGCGGGACCCTACGAGCAGTACTTC. This translates into CSVRAGLAGPYEQYF.

The chain links TRBV9 to TRBJ2-1; the D gene is possibly TRBD2 (5 bases). The CDR3 contains 12 residues. The V end was cut by 4 bases, the J end by 10 bases, with 12 bases between. The germline CDR1 and CDR2 sequences are SGDLS and YYNGEE. The chain's CDR3 is CASSPTSLEQFF. CDR3 nucleotides: TGTGCCAGCAGCCCTACTAGTCTAGAGCAGTTCTTC.

The J gene is TRBJ2-5, the V gene TRBV25-1; TRBD2 agrees at 7 bases. This CDR3 has 17 residues. With 6 bases clipped from V and 4 bases from J, the junction kept 17 bases outside the gene matches. Germline CDR1 reads MGHDK; CDR2 reads SYGVNS. This CDR3 is CASSLSGVGPELETQYF. In nucleotides, the CDR3 is TGTGCCAGCAGCCTGAGCGGGGTTGGGCCCGAATTAGAGACCCAGTACTTC.

The V and J genes are TRBV19 and TRBJ1-1, with D unclear. The germline CDR1 and CDR2 sequences are LNHDA and SQIVND (reference sequence). Trimming took 3 bases from V and 1 from J, leaving 6 bases between them. The CDR3 contains 13 residues. The CDR3 DNA sequence: TGTGCCAGTAGTATGGGGAGGAACACTGAAGCTTTCTTT. This gives the protein CASSMGRNTEAFF.